A single sample gave rise to the 16 T cell receptor beta chains below, sequenced in a study of blood T cell repertoires in COVID-19. Method: immunoSEQ multiplex PCR; TCRdb's copy keeps in-frame clones and lacks some. This table holds around 140,000 clones, 80% to 90% found once. Sequenced sample: PBMCs or T cells enriched from blood (not recorded which). These receptor sequences come from a woman aged 45-65 years with acute COVID-19.

The chain links TRBV7-9 to TRBJ2-7; 9 bases are shared with TRBD2. Per the germline V gene, CDR1 is SEHNR and CDR2 is FQNEAQ (reference sequence). V trimming: 10 bases; J trimming: 5 bases; junction bases outside the gene matches: 9. This CDR3 is 13 amino acids long. CDR3 sequence: CATGGTSYNEQYF. The CDR3 nucleotides are TGTGCCACTGGGGGGACTAGCTACAACGAGCAGTACTTC. Together with reference TRBV7-9 and TRBJ2-7, the CDR3 gives the full variable domain: DTGVSQNPRHKITKRGQNVTFRCDPISEHNRLYWYRQTLGQGPEFLTYFQNEAQLEKSRLLSDRFSAERPKGSFSTLEIQRTEQGDSAMYLCATGGTSYNEQYFGPGTRLTVT.

The rearrangement links TRBV7-2 to TRBJ1-2, with D possibly being TRBD1 (5 bases). The V end was cut by 4 bases, the J end by 3 bases, with 12 bases between. The CDR3 consists of 14 residues. CDR1 and CDR2 from the germline V gene are SGHTA and FQGNSA. CDR3 in DNA: TGTGCCAGCAGCTCCCCAGGGCTCGACTATGGCTACACCTTC. Translating it yields CASSSPGLDYGYTF.

This chain uses TRBV7-2 with TRBJ1-3; D not certain. CDR3 size: 12 residues. The germline V gene encodes CDR1 SGHTA and CDR2 FQGNSA. Trimming removed 5 bases at V and 7 bases at J, with 9 bases between. As DNA, the CDR3 is TGTGCCAGCAGCCCCGATCAGAACACCATATATTTT. Its translation is CASSPDQNTIYF. Filled out from reference TRBV7-2 and TRBJ1-3, the complete variable domain reads GAGVSQSPSNKVTEKGKDVELRCDPISGHTALYWYRQSLGQGLEFLIYFQGNSAPDKSGLPSDRFSAERTGGSVSTLTIQRTQQEDSAVYLCASSPDQNTIYFGEGSWLTVV.

The chain links TRBV15 to TRBJ1-6; D remains unclear. V shed 5 bases and J shed 10 bases, with 15 bases lying between them. CDR1 and CDR2 from the germline V gene are LNHNV and YYDKDF (reference sequence). The CDR3 loop spans 14 amino acids. The CDR3 sequence is CATSEGGPGSPLHF. The CDR3 bases are TGTGCCACCAGCGAGGGAGGACCCGGGTCACCCCTCCACTTT.

The chain couples TRBV6-5 to TRBJ1-2; D is possibly TRBD1 (6 bases). Trimming cost V 11 bases and J 11 bases, with 27 bases left between them. Germline loops: CDR1 MNHEY, CDR2 SVGAGI. This CDR3 has 14 amino acids. CDR3 nucleotides: TGTGCCGGACAGTGGGGGAACAGGGCGGATACGTACACCTTC. This codes for CAGQWGNRADTYTF.

In this sample, this clone turned up once. This sequence joins TRBV5-4 and TRBJ2-1; maybe TRBD1 (5 bases). The germline V gene encodes CDR1 SGHNT and CDR2 YYREEE (reference sequence). Trimming pared 0 bases from V and 0 bases from J, leaving 7 bases between. The CDR3 has 15 residues. In nucleotides, the CDR3 is TGTGCCAGCAGCTTGGACAGGAACTCCTACAATGAGCAGTTCTTC. The encoded protein is CASSLDRNSYNEQFF.

The chain uses TRBV19 and TRBJ2-1, with 8 nucleotides matching TRBD2. V lost 3 bases, J lost 14 bases, and 3 bases stayed unmatched. The CDR3 runs to 11 residues. CDR1 is LNHDA, CDR2 SQIVND, per germline (reference sequence). As DNA, the CDR3 is TGTGCCAGTAGTATGGGACTAGAGGAGTTCTTC. Encoded protein: CASSMGLEEFF.

The V call is TRBV5-6, the J call TRBJ2-7; maybe TRBD1 (6 bases). Germline CDR1 SGHDT, CDR2 YYEEEE. Trimming pared 4 bases from V and 4 bases from J, leaving 9 bases between. This CDR3 is 12 amino acids long. This CDR3 reads CASSLGQYEQYF. CDR3 nucleotides: TGTGCCAGCAGCCTCGGACAGTACGAGCAGTACTTC. The variable domain in full, with the rest retrieved from reference TRBV5-6 and TRBJ2-7, is DAGVTQSPTHLIKTRGQQVTLRCSPKSGHDTVSWYQQALGQGPQFIFQYYEEEERQRGNFPDRFSGHQFPNYSSELNVNALLLGDSALYLCASSLGQYEQYFGPGTRLTVT.

The V and J genes are TRBV5-6 and TRBJ1-2; D call uncertain. Germline CDR1 is SGHDT and CDR2 is YYEEEE. This CDR3 comprises 15 residues. V was clipped by 1 base and J by 1 base, with 11 bases between them. CDR3 coding DNA: TGTGCCAGCAGCTTGAGGCGGCAAATTAACTATGGCTACACCTTC. Translated: CASSLRRQINYGYTF.

The chain joins TRBV3-1 (or the pseudogene TRBV3-2) to TRBJ1-5; possibly TRBD1 for D (6 bases). This CDR3 comprises 15 residues. CDR1 is LGHDT and CDR2 is YNNKEL in the germline V gene (reference sequence). V gave up 5 bases and J gave up 0 bases, with 11 bases separating them. The CDR3 coding sequence is TGTGCCAGCAGCTCAGGGGTTTATAGCAATCAGCCCCAGCATTTT. Amino acids: CASSSGVYSNQPQHF.

The CDR3 DNA reads TGTGCCAGCGCGGGGGGCAGGGCCCACCATGAGCAGTTCTTC. As protein: CASAGGRAHHEQFF. This rearrangement joins TRBV18 to TRBJ2-1; 8 bases line up with TRBD2. CDR1 is KGHSH and CDR2 is LQKENI in the germline V gene. V dropped 8 bases and J dropped 8; count of bases not matched to a gene: 11. This CDR3 contains 14 residues.

The chain uses TRBV3-1 (or the pseudogene TRBV3-2) and TRBJ2-3; D unclear. V was cut by 6 bases and J by 6 bases, with 16 bases left in between. This CDR3 region has 14 residues. The germline V gene encodes CDR1 LGHDT and CDR2 YNNKEL (reference sequence). CDR3 nucleotides: TGTGCCAGCAGTCCGTCGACATATTCGGATACGCAGTATTTT. The encoded protein is CASSPSTYSDTQYF.

The J gene is TRBJ2-7, the V gene TRBV19; D gene uncertain. CDR3 length equals 14 residues. V lost 6 bases and J lost 0, with 12 bases in between. Germline V gene sequence: CDR1 LNHDA, CDR2 SQIVND (reference sequence). The DNA for the CDR3 is TGTGCCAGTAGGCGGAGTATCGCCTCCTACGAGCAGTACTTC. As protein: CASRRSIASYEQYF.

V and J are TRBV15 and TRBJ1-2; D ambiguous. This CDR3 spans 15 amino acids. The germline V gene encodes CDR1 LNHNV and CDR2 YYDKDF (reference sequence). The V end was cut by 7 bases, the J end by 4 bases, with 19 bases between. CDR3 residues: CATTEERGFTYGYTF. CDR3 coding DNA: TGTGCCACCACCGAAGAACGCGGGTTTACCTATGGCTACACCTTC.

This clone was detected once. The gene calls are TRBV27 and TRBJ2-5; tentative D call: TRBD2 (6 bases). From germline, CDR1 is MNHEY and CDR2 SMNVEV (reference sequence). This CDR3 has 17 amino acids. V was shortened by 0 bases and J by 2 bases, with 16 bases between the two germline ends. CDR3 loop: CASSLSGGASLQETQYF. CDR3 nucleotides: TGTGCCAGCAGTTTATCTGGCGGGGCATCCTTACAAGAGACCCAGTACTTC.

This CDR3 reads CASWRQGVYGYTF. DNA of the CDR3: TGTGCCAGTTGGCGACAGGGGGTGTATGGCTACACCTTC. The V gene is TRBV19, the J gene TRBJ1-2, with 9 bases identical to TRBD1. J gave up 5 bases and V 8 bases, and 6 bases lay outside the gene matches. Looked up from germline, CDR1 is LNHDA and CDR2 is SQIVND (reference sequence). CDR3 length: 13 amino acids.